The rows below give T cell receptor beta chains drawn from one sample of a study of T cell changes during pregnancy in multiple sclerosis. Data came from immunoSEQ multiplex PCR; TCRdb stores just in-frame clones and leaves some out. The table has roughly 40,000 clones, about 91% seen once. The sample here was CD4+ T cells from peripheral blood mononuclear cells, taken in the second trimester of pregnancy. The receptors were gathered from a female donor in good health, enrolled as a control in a pregnancy study. CDR3s include the opening cysteine and the closing phenylalanine or tryptophan. Each record gives: D gene, J gene, V gene, clone size, CDR3 DNA, CDR3 protein. A D gene is named only where the DNA matches it firmly. Not every row has a clone size; where given, it reads once, few, many or a size class.

>NA|TRBJ1-3|TRBV5-1|NA
TGCGCCAGCAGCTTGGAGGGCCGGGGCTCTGGAAACACCATATATTTT
CASSLEGRGSGNTIYF
>NA|TRBJ2-1|TRBV2|NA
TGTGCCAGCATACCGGGTTACTATAATGAGCAGTTCTTC
CASIPGYYNEQFF
>NA|TRBJ2-1|TRBV6-6|NA
TGTGCCAGCAGAGGGTTTGGCAGGGACTTAAATGAGCAGTTCTTC
CASRGFGRDLNEQFF
>TRBD2|TRBJ2-2|TRBV7-9|NA
TGTGCCAGCTCTTCTGGAGGGACTAGCGGGAAAGTTACCACCGGGGAGCTGTTTTTT
CASSSGGTSGKVTTGELFF
>NA|TRBJ1-2|TRBV5-8|NA
TGTGCCAGCAGCTTATACAGGGACCAAAGTGGCTACACCTTC
CASSLYRDQSGYTF
>TRBD2|TRBJ2-5|TRBV5-3|NA
TGTGCCAGAAGCAGCGATACTAGCGGACAAGAGACCCAGTACTTC
CARSSDTSGQETQYF
>TRBD1|TRBJ1-1|TRBV19|NA
TGTGCCAGTAGTTGGGACAGGGTTCTTGCTACTGAAGCTTTCTTT
CASSWDRVLATEAFF
>TRBD2|TRBJ2-1|TRBV30|medium-sized
TGTGCCTGGGGCCCGCGGGAGCCGTACAATGAGCAGTTCTTC
CAWGPREPYNEQFF
>TRBD1|TRBJ2-7|TRBV5-6|few
TGTGCCAGCAGCCTACAGGGGGCCTACGAGCAGTACTTC
CASSLQGAYEQYF
>NA|TRBJ2-3|TRBV2|NA
TGTGCCAGCAGGGTCGGGGCTAGCGCGACAGATACGCAGTATTTT
CASRVGASATDTQYF
>NA|TRBJ2-1|TRBV6-5|NA
TGTGCCAGCAGTTACGATAGCGCGCCCAGCAACAATGAGCAGTTCTTC
CASSYDSAPSNNEQFF
>TRBD2|TRBJ2-1|TRBV9|NA
TGTGCCAGCAGCGTAGGTAGCGGGGGCTACAATGAGCAGTTCTTC
CASSVGSGGYNEQFF
>NA|TRBJ2-5|TRBV5-1|few
TGCGCCAGCAGCTTAGTAGCCCTCCAAGAGACCCAGTACTTC
CASSLVALQETQYF
>TRBD2|TRBJ2-7|TRBV28|NA
TGTGCCAGCAGGTCCCCCCTCGGGGGAGGGACCTACGAGCAGTACTTC
CASRSPLGGGTYEQYF
>TRBD2|TRBJ2-7|TRBV7-9|NA
TGTGCCAGCAGCTCTCGGGGGGGGAACCCCTACGAGCAGTACTTC
CASSSRGGNPYEQYF